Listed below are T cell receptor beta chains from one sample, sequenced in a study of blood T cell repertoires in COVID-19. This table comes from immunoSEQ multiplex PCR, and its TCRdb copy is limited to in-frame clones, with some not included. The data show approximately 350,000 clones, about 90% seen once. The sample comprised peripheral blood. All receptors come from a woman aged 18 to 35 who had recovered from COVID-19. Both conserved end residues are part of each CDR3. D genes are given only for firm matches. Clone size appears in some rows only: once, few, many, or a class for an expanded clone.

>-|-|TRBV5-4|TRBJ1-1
TGTGCCAGCAGCTCCACAGTTAGCACTGAAGCTTTCTTT
CASSSTVSTEAFF
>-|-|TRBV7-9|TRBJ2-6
TGTGCCAGCAGCTCACAACAGGGCCCTGGGGCCAACGTCCTGACTTTC
CASSSQQGPGANVLTF
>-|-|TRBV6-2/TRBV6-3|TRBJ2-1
TGTGCCAGCAGTGACCCTAGCGAGAGCAATGAGCAGTTCTTC
CASSDPSESNEQFF
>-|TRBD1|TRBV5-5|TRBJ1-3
TGTGCCAGCAGCTTGGGGACAGGGTATCTTGCTGGAAACACCATATATTTT
CASSLGTGYLAGNTIYF
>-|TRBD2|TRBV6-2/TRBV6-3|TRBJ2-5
TGTGCCAGCAGCCCGACCCGACTAGCGGAGTACCAAGAGACCCAGTACTTC
CASSPTRLAEYQETQYF
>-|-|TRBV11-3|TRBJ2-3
TGTGCCAGCAGCGGCCTCCTGACAGATACGCAGTATTTT
CASSGLLTDTQYF
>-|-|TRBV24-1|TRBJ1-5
TGTGCCACCAGTGAGGCAGGGCCCAATCAGCCCCAGCATTTT
CATSEAGPNQPQHF
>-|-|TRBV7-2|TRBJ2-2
TGTGCCAGCAGCCGTGACAGAAATACCGGGGAGCTGTTTTTT
CASSRDRNTGELFF
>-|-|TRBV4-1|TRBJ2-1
TGCGCCAGCAGCTCTCCTAGCGTCTCCTACAATGAGCAGTTCTTC
CASSSPSVSYNEQFF
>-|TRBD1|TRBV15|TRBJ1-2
TGTGCCACTAGACGGGACAGGGGATATGGCTACACCTTC
CATRRDRGYGYTF
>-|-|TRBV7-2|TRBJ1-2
TGTGCCAGCAGCTTACGGAGGGCTTATGGCTACACCTTC
CASSLRRAYGYTF
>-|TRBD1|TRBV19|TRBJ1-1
TGTGCCAGTAGTAAAGACAGGGTTGGCACTGAAGCTTTCTTT
CASSKDRVGTEAFF
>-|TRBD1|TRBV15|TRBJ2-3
TGTGCCACCAGCAGAGCCTACCCCGGGACAGGGCTTTCAGATACGCAGTATTTT
CATSRAYPGTGLSDTQYF
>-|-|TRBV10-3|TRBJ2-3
TGTGCCATCAGTGAGTCGATAACGCGGGACACAGATACGCAGTATTTT
CAISESITRDTDTQYF
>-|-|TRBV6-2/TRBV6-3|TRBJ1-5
TGTGCCAGCAGTTGGGGCAGGATGGGACAGCCCCAGCATTTT
CASSWGRMGQPQHF
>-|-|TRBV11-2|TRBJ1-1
TGTGCCAGCAGCTTAGTTGAGGGTACCACTGAAGCTTTCTTT
CASSLVEGTTEAFF
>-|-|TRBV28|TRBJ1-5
TGTGCCAGCAGTTCCACGGGACTCGCGGGACCCCAGCATTTT
CASSSTGLAGPQHF
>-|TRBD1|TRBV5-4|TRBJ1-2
TGTGCCAGCAGCTTGGGGACAGGAAACTATGGCTACACCTTC
CASSLGTGNYGYTF
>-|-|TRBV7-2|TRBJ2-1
TGTGCCAGCAGCTCCGGGACACTTAAACCTAGCTCCTACAATGAGCAGTTCTTC
CASSSGTLKPSSYNEQFF
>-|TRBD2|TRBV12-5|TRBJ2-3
TGTGCTAGTGGTCCAGGACGACTAGCGGGAGGGCTAACAGATACGCAGTATTTT
CASGPGRLAGGLTDTQYF
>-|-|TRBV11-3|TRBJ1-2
TGTGCCAGCAGCCCCGGGAGAAACTATGGCTACACCTTC
CASSPGRNYGYTF
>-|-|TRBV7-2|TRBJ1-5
TGTGCCAGCAGCTTAGGGCGGCAGCAGCCCCAGCATTTT
CASSLGRQQPQHF
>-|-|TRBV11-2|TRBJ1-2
TGTGCCAGCAGCTTAGTTATGCCGGGATCGGGAGGCTACACCTTC
CASSLVMPGSGGYTF
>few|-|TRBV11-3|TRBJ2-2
TGTGCCAGCAGCTTATATCCCAGGGGACTACCTGGGGAGCTGTTTTTT
CASSLYPRGLPGELFF
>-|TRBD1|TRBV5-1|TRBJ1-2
TGCGCCAGCAGCTCGAGTTACAGGGGGCTTAATGGCTACACCTTC
CASSSSYRGLNGYTF
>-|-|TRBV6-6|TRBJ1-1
TGTGCCAGCAGTTACGCACCCGACAGGAACACTGAAGCTTTCTTT
CASSYAPDRNTEAFF
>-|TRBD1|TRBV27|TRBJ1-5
TGTGCCAGCAGTTTGACAGGGGGGCACCTAACCGGATATAGCAATCAGCCCCAGCATTTT
CASSLTGGHLTGYSNQPQHF
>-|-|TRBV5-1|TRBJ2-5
TGCGCCAGCAGCCGGGTCGGTCAAGAGACCCAGTACTTC
CASSRVGQETQYF
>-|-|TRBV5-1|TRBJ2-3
TGCGCCAGCAGCTTGACAGTTGGGAGCACAGATACGCAGTATTTT
CASSLTVGSTDTQYF
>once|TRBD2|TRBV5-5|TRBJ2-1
TGTGCCAGCAGCTTGGGACTAGCGGGAGCCCACAATGAGCAGTTCTTC
CASSLGLAGAHNEQFF
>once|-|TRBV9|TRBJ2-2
TGTGCCAGCAGCACCCGTACCGGGACACCACTAACGAACACCGGGGAGCTGTTTTTT
CASSTRTGTPLTNTGELFF
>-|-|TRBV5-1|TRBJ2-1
TGCGCCAGCAGCGCCGAAGGGGTGGCGGGACTTGAGCAGTTCTTC
CASSAEGVAGLEQFF
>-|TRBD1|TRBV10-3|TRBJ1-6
TGTGCCATCAGTGAAGGGACAGCCTCAGGCAATTCACCCCTCCACTTT
CAISEGTASGNSPLHF
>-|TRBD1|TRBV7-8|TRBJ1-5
TGTGCCAGCAGCTTAGTAGCAGGGGGCAGCCAGCCCCAGCATTTT
CASSLVAGGSQPQHF
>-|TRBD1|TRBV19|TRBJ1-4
TGTGCCAGTGGGGGGGCCGGGACAGGAGTCCAAAAACTGTTTTTT
CASGGAGTGVQKLFF
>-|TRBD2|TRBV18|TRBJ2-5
TGTGCCAGCTCACCCTTCGGGGGGGAGACCCAGTACTTC
CASSPFGGETQYF
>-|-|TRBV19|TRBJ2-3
TGTGCCAGTAGTACGAGTACAGCCACAGTCACAGATACGCAGTATTTT
CASSTSTATVTDTQYF
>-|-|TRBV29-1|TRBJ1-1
TGCAGCGTTTCCGAGCGGGCTTTCTTT
CSVSERAFF
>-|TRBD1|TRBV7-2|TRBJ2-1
TGTGCCAGCAGCTTCCCGGGACAGGGGGTACTGCTCTCCTACAATGAGCAGTTCTTC
CASSFPGQGVLLSYNEQFF
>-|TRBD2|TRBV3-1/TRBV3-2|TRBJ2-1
TGTGCCAGCAGCCGGACTAGCGGGTCGCACTACAATGAGCAGTTCTTC
CASSRTSGSHYNEQFF
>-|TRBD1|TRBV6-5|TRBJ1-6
TGTGCCAGCGCTGGGACAGGGCTATATTCACCCCTCCACTTT
CASAGTGLYSPLHF
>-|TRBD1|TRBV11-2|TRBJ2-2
TGTGCCAGCAGCTCCGTGGCCCATTCTGGGGGACAGGGAACCGGGGAGCTGTTTTTT
CASSSVAHSGGQGTGELFF
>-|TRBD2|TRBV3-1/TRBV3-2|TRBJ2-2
TGTGCCAGCAGCCAAGAACTCGGTGGGAGGGCCGGGAACACCGGGGAGCTGTTTTTT
CASSQELGGRAGNTGELFF
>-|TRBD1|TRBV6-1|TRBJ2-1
TGTGCCAGCAGTGAAGCAGGGGGCGCCTACAATGAGCAGTTCTTC
CASSEAGGAYNEQFF
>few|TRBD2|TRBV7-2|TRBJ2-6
TGTGCCAGCAGCTTAGTGCGGGGGTCTGGGGCCAACGTCCTGACTTTC
CASSLVRGSGANVLTF
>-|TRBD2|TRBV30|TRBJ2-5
TGTGCCTGGAGTGAGCCGGGACTAGCGGCAAAAGAGACCCAGTACTTC
CAWSEPGLAAKETQYF
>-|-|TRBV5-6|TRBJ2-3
TGTGCCAGCAGCCCCTACCCGGCAGATACGCAGTATTTT
CASSPYPADTQYF
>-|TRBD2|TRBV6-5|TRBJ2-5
TGTGCCAGCAGTTACTTCGGGGGGACCCAAGAGACCCAGTACTTC
CASSYFGGTQETQYF
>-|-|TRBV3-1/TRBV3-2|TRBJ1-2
TGTGCCAGCAGCCAAGTCGGGTTTTACTATGGCTACACCTTC
CASSQVGFYYGYTF
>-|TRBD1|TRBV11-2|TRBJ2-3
TGTGCCAGCAGCTCCGCCGGGACAGGGGGCCGGGCGGATACGCAGTATTTT
CASSSAGTGGRADTQYF
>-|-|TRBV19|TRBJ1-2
TGTGCCAGTAGTTGGGGGGAAGTCAATGGCTACACCTTC
CASSWGEVNGYTF
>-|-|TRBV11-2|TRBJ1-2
TGTGCCAGCAGCTTAGATCCTACAGGGCCTTTCTATGGCTACACCTTC
CASSLDPTGPFYGYTF
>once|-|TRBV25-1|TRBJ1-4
TGTGCCAGCAGTGAATTACAGGCCGGAACTCTTGAAAAACTGTTTTTT
CASSELQAGTLEKLFF
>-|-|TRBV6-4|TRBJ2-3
TGTGCCAGCAGCGCGATTGCAGGGGATACGCAGTATTTT
CASSAIAGDTQYF
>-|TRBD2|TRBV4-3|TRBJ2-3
TGCGCCAGCAGCCAAGATCCTGGACTAGCGGGAGGCACAGATACGCAGTATTTT
CASSQDPGLAGGTDTQYF
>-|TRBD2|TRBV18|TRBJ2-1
TGTGCCAGCTCTCCGATCCAAGGCGGGAGGATAGGTAATGAGCAGTTCTTC
CASSPIQGGRIGNEQFF
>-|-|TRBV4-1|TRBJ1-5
TGCGCCAGCAGCCAACAGGCTGAAATTTGGCCCCAGCATTTT
CASSQQAEIWPQHF
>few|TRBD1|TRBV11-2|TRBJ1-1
TGTGCCAGCAGCCTAGGGACAGAGAATGAAGCTTTCTTT
CASSLGTENEAFF
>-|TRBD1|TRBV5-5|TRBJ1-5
TGTGCCAGCAGCTCACAGGGGAATCAGCCCCAGCATTTT
CASSSQGNQPQHF